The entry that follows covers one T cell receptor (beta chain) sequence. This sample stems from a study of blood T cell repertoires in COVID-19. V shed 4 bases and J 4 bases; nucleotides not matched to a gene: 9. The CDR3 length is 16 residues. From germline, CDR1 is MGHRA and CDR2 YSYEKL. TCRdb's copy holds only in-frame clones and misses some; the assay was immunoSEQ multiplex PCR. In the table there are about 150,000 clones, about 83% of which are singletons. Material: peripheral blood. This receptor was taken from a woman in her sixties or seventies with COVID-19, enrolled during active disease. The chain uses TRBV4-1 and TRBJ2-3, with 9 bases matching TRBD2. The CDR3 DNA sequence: TGCGCCAGCAGCCCCCAGGCGGGGGGGGGCGCAGATACGCAGTATTTT. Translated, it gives CASSPQAGGGADTQYF.